This TCR beta chain is from a study of control samples from healthy donors and cancer patients. Trimming stripped 5 bases from V and 0 bases from J, with 17 bases between. This CDR3 has 17 residues. Per germline, CDR1 LNHDA and CDR2 SQIVND (reference sequence). Assay used: immunoSEQ multiplex PCR; TCRdb lists only in-frame clones, some missing. The table records about 170,000 clones, roughly 95% of them present only once. This chain links TRBV19 with TRBJ1-3; tentative D call: TRBD1 (5 bases). This sequence was found in a woman aged 55-69 years in good health. The material sequenced was blood. The CDR3 protein is CASSRVRDLISGNTIYF. The CDR3, as DNA: TGTGCCAGTAGTCGAGTCAGGGACCTTATCTCTGGAAACACCATATATTTT.